Here is one TCR beta chain with its context. The target of this receptor is not known. The input lacks base qualities; no much larger clone sits a single base away. The data derive from a study of cytomegalovirus exposure and HLA in healthy donors (dated by TCRdb to about 2017). With regard to the full study: According to an earlier analysis of 587 of the donors, about 179 million T cells yielded some 120 million unique TCR beta sequences and less than 300 Gb of sequence data. An early release that covered roughly 600 HLA-typed donors contained approximately 300 gigabases of sequencing data and 65 million to 100 million unique TCR sequences. Among the roughly 400 genotyped donors, around 81% belonged to the genetic ancestry cluster associated with self-reported Caucasian donors. The aim of the study was to test whether cataloging public T cell receptors could identify signatures of past pathogen exposure. Using immunosequencing, the study profiled T cell repertoires from fewer than 850 subjects and related those repertoires to cytomegalovirus serostatus. A separate validation cohort of some 130 different subjects was used in addition to the roughly 670-subject first cohort. To predict cytomegalovirus infection status, the study combined high-throughput TCR immunosequencing, statistical association of individual TCRs with disease status, and machine learning. A later analysis re-examined previously published TCR beta repertoires from 500 to 700 donors and added high-resolution HLA genotyping to investigate patterns of TCR occurrence. The later analysis used no new phenotypic data to find candidate immune exposures, relying instead on TCR beta sequences and their occurrence across donors. An earlier analysis of more than 450 of the donors used high-throughput TCR beta sequencing to judge whether each TCR beta V gene segment behaved as functional or pseudogenic. Donor age, sex, ethnicity and CMV serostatus were compiled together with the repertoire data. Genome-wide SNP genotypes for about 65% of the 666 donors were used in a later genetic analysis, which treated that subset as a discovery cohort. All discovery cohort repertoires had been generated using a single sequencing platform. HLA typing covered class I and class II loci at four-digit resolution. The number of donors typed differed by locus, with roughly 620-640 for A, B, C, DRB1 and DQB1, about 500 for DQA1, approximately 570 for DPA1, and some 440 for DPB1. Roughly five DR-DQ haplotypes were treated as single units for association and clustering because of strong linkage in the cohort. Among some 400 genotyped donors of the cohort, an average of around 220,000 unique TCR beta nucleotide sequences was sequenced per donor, of which 15% to 20% were non-productive.

The library was produced with the immunoSEQ multiplex PCR assay. A mixture of 60 forward primers for TCR Vbeta segments and 13 reverse primers for TCR Jbeta segments was used in the multiplex PCR. A multiplex PCR assay on genomic DNA amplified the CDR3 region of rearranged TCR beta genes. Amplified TCR beta libraries were sequenced as 87-base-pair reads on the Illumina HiSeq System. Concerning the study's data processing: A later analysis counted tens of millions of unique TCR beta chains across the 690 or so repertoires, and 10 million to 12 million of these chains were shared by at least two donors. Raw reads were error-corrected and collapsed into unique sequences by a nearest-neighbor algorithm in which closely related sequences were merged to remove PCR and sequencing errors. To assign V, D and J gene segments, CDR3 sequences were aligned to IMGT reference sequences. For a sequence to be retained, at least a six-nucleotide match to both a V gene segment and a J gene segment was required. A rearrangement was called productive if the CDR3 had no stop codons and remained in frame with V and J, and every other rearrangement was called non-productive. CDR3 was defined according to IMGT convention as the region running from the second conserved V-encoded cysteine to the conserved J-encoded phenylalanine. Sequences without an unambiguous match to a single V gene segment were excluded from the earlier analysis of about 630 of the donors. An earlier analysis of fewer than 750 of the donors classified V segments as functional when productive rearrangements were above 56.7% and as segregating when the standard deviation between donors was above 5%. A statistical classification framework was built to diagnose cytomegalovirus status from the catalog of TCR beta chain sequences. In a later analysis, TCR nucleotide sequences were compared against IMGT/GENE-DB human TR gene sequences so that V and J genes could be assigned. Using the TCRdist pipeline, a later analysis assigned CDR3 sequences along with most-parsimonious VDJ recombination scenarios. In a later analysis, each TCR beta chain was defined by its CDR3 amino acid sequence together with its V-gene family, and reads without a unique V-gene family were excluded. To address suspected cross-contamination and a sequencing artifact, a later analysis removed 550 to 750 highly shared, low-generation-probability nucleotide sequences. In a later analysis, a clonal expansion index for each public chain was calculated from normalized within-repertoire ranks of inferred template counts. In a later analysis, generation probabilities were computed using a VDJ recombination model fitted to out-of-frame rearrangements, and the results were checked against IGoR. In a later analysis, hypergeometric tests were used to score TCR-TCR, TCR-HLA and TCR-CMV co-occurrence, with a repertoire-size bias correction applied to TCR pairs. A later analysis estimated false discovery rates by permuting HLA or CMV assignments 20 times. In a later analysis, co-occurring TCRs were grouped using DBSCAN, with TCRdist sequence similarity added in when clustering inside HLA-allele-positive subsets. Co-occurrence clustering excluded repertoires with fewer than 30,000 or more than 120,000 public chains, plus five with anomalous nucleotide sharing. The immuneACCESS repertoire file appears here via TCRdb, limited to in-frame rearrangements. These files lack a portion of the clones; in checked studies, under half of the deficit traces to unresolved V genes, and the cause of the others is not known. V, J and clone size reflect that table, while D and trimming were determined from the DNA. The table for this sample lists approximately 180,000 clones; over 60% of them were counted only once. The ten largest make up 0.95% to 1.4% of the sample.

The cohort consisted of 600 to 750 healthy bone marrow donors. At the time of sampling, all cohort members were nominally healthy, though unrecorded immune exposures were likely present. The donor was CMV seronegative and belonged to the group of 350 to 400 seronegative cohort members. Each donor provided a peripheral blood sample, and peripheral blood mononuclear cells were used for TCR beta sequencing. Genomic DNA was extracted from the blood cell samples with the Qiagen DNeasy Blood Extraction Kit. General study outcomes and caveats: Only TCR beta chains were sequenced in this cohort, and the absence of alpha or paired-chain data limited detectable features. The classifier was reported to diagnose cytomegalovirus status with high specificity and sensitivity in both the original and validation cohorts. Assigning TCR associations to individual alleles was difficult when HLA alleles, especially DR and DQ, strongly co-occurred. Across donors, most TCR sequences were observed very rarely, whereas some public TCRs were present in many individuals. In a later analysis, HLA-associated TCR beta chains were found to be more clonally expanded and to have lower generation probabilities than equally common non-associated chains. In vitro tests confirmed that a few of the cytomegalovirus-associated TCR beta chains recognize cytomegalovirus antigens. In a later analysis, several top co-occurrence clusters were reported to appear linked to parvovirus B19, influenza, CMV and Epstein-Barr virus. Immune exposure information for the cohort was limited to CMV serostatus. Roughly uniform sequencing depth across donors was assumed in presence/absence analyses, although this assumption may not hold. A further reported finding was that TCR beta sequences accurately predicted the HLA-A and HLA-B alleles for most subjects in the first cohort. The authors suggested that the approach could potentially be extended to other disease states and immunological phenotypes. The earlier analysis of 587 of the donors excluded approximately 17 rarely observed V segments, including chromosome 9 orphons, because counts were too low. Because some donors lacked HLA typing at each locus, the association tests relied only on the typed subset. A group of highly shared sequence variants was considered likely to be a technical artifact of the sequencing pipeline. Specific HLA alleles were associated with 16,951 TCR beta sequences at a false discovery rate of 0.05 in a later analysis. A total of 150 to 200 TCR beta chains were listed by the study as associated with cytomegalovirus. In a later genetic analysis, a missense DCLRE1C variant was associated with V-gene and J-gene trimming of TCR beta chains, and the association was replicated in an independent cohort. A later genetic analysis reported fewer N-insertions in productive TCRs among donors in an Asian-associated ancestry cluster than the roughly 700-donor mean. Linkage disequilibrium might explain the correlated functional status among segregating V segments, but an unknown experimental factor could not be ruled out. In a later analysis, most CMV-associated TCR beta chains were found to appear HLA-restricted, with HLA associations seemingly driven largely by CMV exposure. In an earlier analysis of roughly 560 of the donors, most TCR beta V segments were observed in productive rearrangements about 87% or about 30% of the time, broadly matching IMGT annotations. According to a later analysis, TCR association rates differed among HLA loci, with DRB1 alleles showing the most associated TCRs and HLA-C alleles showing the fewest.

This sequence originates from a woman aged 40 to 50 in good health and CMV-seronegative. Material: PBMCs.

The DNA sequence follows: TGTGCCAGCAGCCCTGGGGGCGGGAGGACCAAAAACATTCAGTACTTC. This codes for CASSPGGGRTKNIQYF. The rearrangement joined TRBV14 to TRBJ2-4; a stretch of 8 junction bases matches TRBD2. The germline V gene specifies SGHDN as CDR1 and FVKESK as CDR2. CDR3 length: 16 amino acids, cysteine to phenylalanine. The kept DNA is CDR3 alone, 48 bases in frame from the first base. Here V drops 4 bases and J drops 2 bases, and the junction holds 7 bases not matched to any gene.